These T cell receptor beta chains were read from a single sample in a study of T cells in Graves' hyperthyroidism and ophthalmopathy. A single record per CDR3 protein comes from TCRdb applying MiXCR to the multiplex PCR reads. The sample holds more than 150,000 distinct CDR3 sequences, approximately 17% seen once. Sequenced input: blood. The source is a woman between 50 and 59 years old with Graves' hyperthyroidism. CDR3s include the opening cysteine and the closing phenylalanine or tryptophan. The D gene is left open where the match is weak.

V gene	J gene	D gene	CDR3 protein
TRBV7-2	TRBJ1-4	-	CASSFGGTNEKLFF
TRBV4-1	TRBJ2-2	-	CASSTGPNTGELFF
TRBV5-1	TRBJ1-6	-	CASSWGHRDSPLHF
TRBV28	TRBJ2-1	TRBD2	CASSGLGWRGTYNEQFF
TRBV6-5	TRBJ2-7	TRBD1	CASSYQGQGVYEQYF
TRBV9	TRBJ2-3	TRBD2	CASSDPSASGAAPPTDTQYF
TRBV28	TRBJ1-3	-	CASSLWQDTGNTIYF
TRBV10-3	TRBJ1-2	-	CAIRKVAANYGYTF
TRBV28	TRBJ1-1	-	CASSLLFLSEAFF
TRBV7-2	TRBJ1-1	-	CASSFANTEAFF
TRBV7-2	TRBJ2-3	-	CASSPSGTWGNTQYF
TRBV19	TRBJ1-1	-	CASSIDQQGSLAFF
TRBV5-1	TRBJ2-1	TRBD2	CASSLGLADYNEQFF
TRBV24-1	TRBJ2-1	-	CATSDPTSDNEQFF
TRBV10-3	TRBJ2-1	-	CAIKEAYNEQFF